This TCR beta chain came from a study of circulating tumor DNA in untreated peripheral T-cell lymphoma (dated by TCRdb to the early 2020s). Tumor-specific TCR clonotypes were identified by sequencing baseline tumor tissue collected before treatment. Next-generation sequencing of T-cell receptor sequences was used to monitor peripheral T-cell lymphoma patients receiving frontline treatment on a trial. With regard to this clone: Which antigen it targets is not known. No much larger clone is present one base from it, and per-base qualities are unavailable.

What the authors observed across the whole study: Tumor-specific clonotypes were found in 76% of patients, coming from around 90% of baseline tissues and about 70% of baseline serum samples.

Receptors were amplified or captured by the immunoSEQ multiplex PCR assay. The table comes from immuneACCESS by way of TCRdb, which keeps in-frame sequences with V and J called. Part of the clones is missing from these tables; in studies checked, under half for an unresolved V gene and the rest for unknown reasons. The sample profile shows more than 4,500 clones; 60% to 75% of them were found once. More than 45% of the sample comes from the top ten. From cysteine to phenylalanine, the CDR3 is 14 amino acids long. Only CDR3 DNA remains: 42 bases, in frame from the first base. V drops 8 bases and J drops 2 bases, leaving 15 bases in between. Per the germline V gene, MDHEN is the CDR1 and SYDVKM is the CDR2.

This clonotype was sampled from a human donor with peripheral T-cell lymphoma. The source material was tumor tissue. This chain is built from TRBV28 and TRBJ1-1, with the D gene not confidently named. The CDR3 corresponds to CASRLHTGNTEAFF. The DNA is TGTGCCAGCCGCCTTCATACGGGTAACACTGAAGCTTTCTTT.